This entry features one TCR beta chain sequence. Antigen unknown. The length of the CDR3 is 19 residues. V dropped 1 base and J dropped 4 bases, with 23 bases sitting between them. Germline-derived CDR1 and CDR2 are SGHTA and FQGNSA. This sample was included in a study of T cell repertoires in cytomegalovirus infection. On the study more broadly: Indicated by public TCR beta signatures were CMV infection and matching HLA type. Overall study findings and caveats: Frequencies of public TCR beta families were cumulated, and this identified carriers of CMV plus the relevant HLA. HLA-C-restricted CMV clonotypes gave the most frequent clonotype in two of eight donors.

In TCRdb, the reads were re-called with MiXCR into one record per CDR3 protein. The sample contains about 140,000 distinct CDR3 sequences, about 6.1% of which appear only once. Input material: PBMCs. The chain joins TRBV7-2 to TRBJ2-1, with D possibly called TRBD1 or TRBD2 (5 bases each). The clonotype originates from a human donor in good health (CMV status not recorded). Some clones in this sample may be carry-over from other donors' samples. CDR3: CASSLDRGPGSSRYNEQFF. CDR3 DNA sequence: TGTGCCAGCAGCTTAGACCGGGGCCCCGGAAGCTCTCGATACAATGAGCAGTTCTTC.